This TCR beta chain was observed in a study of T cell changes during pregnancy in multiple sclerosis. CDR1 and CDR2 (germline): SQVTM, ANQGSEA. This CDR3 has 12 residues. V lost 3 bases and J lost 1, with 6 bases in between. Clones were sequenced by immunoSEQ multiplex PCR, and TCRdb holds only the in-frame ones, with some missing. Of 39,000 or so clones listed, over 90% are singletons. This clone was seen a handful of times. The chain links TRBV29-1 to TRBJ1-1; the D gene is possibly TRBD1 (6 bases). Sequenced here: CD4+ T cells from peripheral blood mononuclear cells, sampled after pregnancy. The receptor was derived from a female donor in good health, enrolled as a control in a pregnancy study. The DNA for the CDR3 is TGCAGCGTTGAGACAGGGAACACTGAAGCTTTCTTT. This translates into CSVETGNTEAFF.